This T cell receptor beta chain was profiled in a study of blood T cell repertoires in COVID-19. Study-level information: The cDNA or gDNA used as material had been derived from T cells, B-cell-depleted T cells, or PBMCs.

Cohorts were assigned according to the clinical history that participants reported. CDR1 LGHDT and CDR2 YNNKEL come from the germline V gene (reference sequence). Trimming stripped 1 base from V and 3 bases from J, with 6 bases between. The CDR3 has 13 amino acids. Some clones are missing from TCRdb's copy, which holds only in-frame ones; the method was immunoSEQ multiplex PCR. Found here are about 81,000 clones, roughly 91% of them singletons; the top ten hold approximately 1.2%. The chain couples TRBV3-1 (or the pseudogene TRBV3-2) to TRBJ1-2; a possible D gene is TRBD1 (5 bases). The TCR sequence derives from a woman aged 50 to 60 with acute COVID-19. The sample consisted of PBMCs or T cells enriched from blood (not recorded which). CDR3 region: CASSQGQHYGYTF. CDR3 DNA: TGTGCCAGCAGCCAAGGACAGCACTATGGCTACACCTTC.